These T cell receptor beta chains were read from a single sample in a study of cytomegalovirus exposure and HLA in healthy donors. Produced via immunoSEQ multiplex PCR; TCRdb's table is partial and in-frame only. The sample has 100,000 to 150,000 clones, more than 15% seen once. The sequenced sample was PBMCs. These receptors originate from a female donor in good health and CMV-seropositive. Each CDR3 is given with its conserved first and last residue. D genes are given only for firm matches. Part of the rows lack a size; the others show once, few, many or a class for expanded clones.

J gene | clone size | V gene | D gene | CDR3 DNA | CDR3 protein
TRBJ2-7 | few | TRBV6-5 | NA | TGTGCCAGCAGTTACCACCCTTCTCGGGAGCAGTACTTC | CASSYHPSREQYF
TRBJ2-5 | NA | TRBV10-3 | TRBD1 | TGTGCCATCAGCGGACAGGGGGAGACCCAGTACTTC | CAISGQGETQYF
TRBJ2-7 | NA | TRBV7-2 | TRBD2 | TGTGCCAGCAGCTGGACTAGCGGGAGGGGCTACGAGCAGTACTTC | CASSWTSGRGYEQYF
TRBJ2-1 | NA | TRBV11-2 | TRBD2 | TGTGCCAGCAGCTTCGACTGGCGGGGGGACAATGAGCAGTTCTTC | CASSFDWRGDNEQFF
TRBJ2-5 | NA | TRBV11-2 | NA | TGTGCCAGCAGCCGGGGGACCGCGCAGACCCAGTACTTC | CASSRGTAQTQYF
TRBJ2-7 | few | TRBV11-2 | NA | TGTGCCAGCAGCTTAGATCGGGACGAGCAGTACTTC | CASSLDRDEQYF
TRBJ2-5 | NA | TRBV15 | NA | TGTGCCACCAGCAGAGATCGAGAGACCCAGTACTTC | CATSRDRETQYF
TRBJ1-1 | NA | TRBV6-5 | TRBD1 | TGTGCCAGCAGTTATACGGGACAGGGGAACACTGAAGCTTTCTTT | CASSYTGQGNTEAFF
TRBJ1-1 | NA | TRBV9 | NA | TGTGCCAGCAGCGCGGCGGGGGCTAGTCGGACTGAAGCTTTCTTT | CASSAAGASRTEAFF
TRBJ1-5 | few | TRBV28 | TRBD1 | TGTGCCAGCAGTTTATCAGGGGGACGCAATCAGCCCCAGCATTTT | CASSLSGGRNQPQHF
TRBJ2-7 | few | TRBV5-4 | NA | TGTGCCAGCAGCGGAGTAGGACATTCTTCCTACGAGCAGTACTTC | CASSGVGHSSYEQYF
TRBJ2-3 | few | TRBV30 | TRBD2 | TGTGCCTGGAGTTCAGCGGGGGGCACAGATACGCAGTATTTT | CAWSSAGGTDTQYF
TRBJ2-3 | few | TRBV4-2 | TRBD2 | TGTGCCAGCAGCCAAGATCGATGGACTAGCGGGAGCAGTTCCACAGATACGCAGTATTTT | CASSQDRWTSGSSSTDTQYF
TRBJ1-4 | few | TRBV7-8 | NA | TGTGCCAGCAGCCCTCAGGCGCCAACTAATGAAAAACTGTTTTTT | CASSPQAPTNEKLFF
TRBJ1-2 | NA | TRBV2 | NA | TGTGCCAGCAGGAGGGACTCTCTTAACTATGGCTACACCTTC | CASRRDSLNYGYTF
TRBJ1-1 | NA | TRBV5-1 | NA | TGCGCCAGCAGCGTCGACTTAAACACTGAAGCTTTCTTT | CASSVDLNTEAFF
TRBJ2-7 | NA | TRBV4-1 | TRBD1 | TGCGCCAGCAGCCCGGCCGACAGGGACACCTACGAGCAGTACTTC | CASSPADRDTYEQYF
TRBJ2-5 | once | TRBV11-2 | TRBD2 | TGTGCCAGCAGCTATGGACTAGCAGGAGAAGAGACCCAGTACTTC | CASSYGLAGEETQYF
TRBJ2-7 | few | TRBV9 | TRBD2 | TGTGCCAGCAGCGTATGGACTAGCGGGATGGGACCCCACGAGCAGTACTTC | CASSVWTSGMGPHEQYF
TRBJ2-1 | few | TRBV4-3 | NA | TGCGCCAGCAGCCTCAGCAGGGGGGCAAGTGGCTCCTACAATGAGCAGTTCTTC | CASSLSRGASGSYNEQFF
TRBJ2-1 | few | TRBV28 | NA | TGTGCCAGCGGAAGACAGTACAATGAGCAGTTCTTC | CASGRQYNEQFF
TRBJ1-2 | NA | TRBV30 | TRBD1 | TGTGCCTGGAGCCTCGGGACAGTTTATGGCTACACCTTC | CAWSLGTVYGYTF
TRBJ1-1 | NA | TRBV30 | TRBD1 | TGTGCCTGGATAGGGGGCTACGGCACTGAAGCTTTCTTT | CAWIGGYGTEAFF
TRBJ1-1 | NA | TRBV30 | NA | TGTGCCTTGACCGACGGGGTGAACACTGAAGCTTTCTTT | CALTDGVNTEAFF
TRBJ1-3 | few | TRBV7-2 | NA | TGTGCCAGCAGCTTAGCGCGGGCGGGCTCTGGAAACACCATATATTTT | CASSLARAGSGNTIYF
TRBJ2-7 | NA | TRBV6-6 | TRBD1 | TGTGCCAGCAGTTACCTCGGGACAGGGCAAGAGCAGTACTTC | CASSYLGTGQEQYF
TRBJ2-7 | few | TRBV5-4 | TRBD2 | TGTGCCAGCAGCCCGGGACTAGCCATCTACGAGCAGTACTTC | CASSPGLAIYEQYF
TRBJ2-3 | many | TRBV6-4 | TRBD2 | TGTGCCAGCAGTGGACTAGCGGGTAGCACAGATACGCAGTATTTT | CASSGLAGSTDTQYF
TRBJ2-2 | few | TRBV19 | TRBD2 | TGTGCCAGTAGGCGAGCGGGGGGAACCGGGGAGCTGTTTTTT | CASRRAGGTGELFF
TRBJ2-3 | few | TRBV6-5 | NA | TGTGCCACCAGGACCTCACTAAGCACAGATACGCAGTATTTT | CATRTSLSTDTQYF
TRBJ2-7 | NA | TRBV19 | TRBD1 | TGTGCCAGTAGCCCGGGACAGGGACCCTACGAGCAGTACTTC | CASSPGQGPYEQYF
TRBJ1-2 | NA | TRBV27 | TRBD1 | TGTGCCAGCTATGCCGGGACAGGTATCTATGGCTACACCTTC | CASYAGTGIYGYTF
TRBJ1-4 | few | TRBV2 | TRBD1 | TGTGCCACCTGCCGGGACAGCTATGAAAAACTGTTTTTT | CATCRDSYEKLFF